This T cell receptor (beta chain) was observed in a study of primary melanoma T cells and metastatic recurrence (dated by TCRdb to about 2020). For the wider study: The cohort was made up of around 200 primary melanomas of stage T2 to T4, with thickness greater than 1 mm. The study tested whether T-cell fraction and T-cell repertoire clonality in primary melanoma tumors predicted patient outcome. The T-cell fraction measured by TCR beta sequencing was compared against progression-free survival as the clinical outcome. Histopathological grading of tumor-infiltrating lymphocytes was compared with the sequencing-derived T-cell fraction. Here is what the overall study found, with its caveats: The authors framed an effective T-cell-mediated antitumor response in primary melanoma only as a suggestion, not a demonstrated mechanism. The tumor T-cell fraction reportedly predicted progression-free survival independently of thickness, ulceration, mitotic rate and age. A T-cell fraction above 20% appeared protective regardless of ulceration status, mitotic rate or nodal disease. Reportedly, adding T-cell fraction to tumor thickness improved progression-free survival prediction more than adding any other histopathological variable did.

Library preparation employed the immunoSEQ multiplex PCR assay. Primary melanoma tumor tissue underwent high-throughput sequencing of the T-cell receptor beta chain. The source study handled its data this way. Repertoire analyses included TCRB CDR3 sharing between samples and the distribution of insertions and deletions. The predictive value of the T-cell fraction was ranked against histopathological variables by a gradient-boosted model. TCRdb mirrors the immuneACCESS table, restricted to in-frame sequences. Some clones are absent from its copies; in checked studies, under half trace to an unresolved V gene, and the reason for the others is unknown. That table supplies the V and J calls and clone size; D and trimming were determined from the DNA. The sample profile shows some 2,200 clones; roughly 71% of them were found once. The top ten hold around 28% of the sample. Taken from cysteine to phenylalanine, the CDR3 has 17 residues. Of the read, only the CDR3 DNA is kept; its 51 bases are in frame from base 1. Deletion took 3 bases off V and 2 bases off J, with a span of 17 bases between the germline ends. CDR1 LNHDA and CDR2 SQIVND were looked up in the germline V gene (reference sequence).

Remarks on this clone: Its antigen remains undetermined. No clone much larger than this one lies a single base away; base qualities are absent.

Patients had primary melanoma that had been surgically resected and was considered potentially curable but at risk of metastatic recurrence. The TCR originated in a human donor with melanoma. Input material: melanoma tumor tissue. The chain is made from TRBV19 and TRBJ1-5; tentative D gene TRBD1, with 6 bases matching. The CDR3 protein sequence reads: CASSIWARGAGNQPQHF. At the DNA level, the sequence is TGTGCCAGTAGTATTTGGGCCAGGGGCGCGGGCAATCAGCCCCAGCATTTT.